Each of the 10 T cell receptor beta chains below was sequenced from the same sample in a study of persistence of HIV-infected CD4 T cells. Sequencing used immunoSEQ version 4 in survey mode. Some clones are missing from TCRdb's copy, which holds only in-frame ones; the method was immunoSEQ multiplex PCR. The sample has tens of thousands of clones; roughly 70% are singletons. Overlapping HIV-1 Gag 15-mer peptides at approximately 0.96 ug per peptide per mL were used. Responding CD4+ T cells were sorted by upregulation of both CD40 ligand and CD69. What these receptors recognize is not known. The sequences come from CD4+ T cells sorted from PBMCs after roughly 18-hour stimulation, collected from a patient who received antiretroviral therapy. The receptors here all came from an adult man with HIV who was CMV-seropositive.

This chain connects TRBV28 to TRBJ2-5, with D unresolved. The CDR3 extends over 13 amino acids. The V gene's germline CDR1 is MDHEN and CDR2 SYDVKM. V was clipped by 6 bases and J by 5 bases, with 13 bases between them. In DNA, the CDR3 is TGTGCCAGCAGCTCTCAGCTGAGGGAGACCCAGTACTTC. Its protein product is CASSSQLRETQYF.

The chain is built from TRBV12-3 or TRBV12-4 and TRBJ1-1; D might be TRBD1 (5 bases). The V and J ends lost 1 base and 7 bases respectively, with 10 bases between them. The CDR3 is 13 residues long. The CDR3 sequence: CASSLETDREAFF. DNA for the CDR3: TGTGCCAGCAGTTTAGAGACAGACCGTGAAGCTTTCTTT.

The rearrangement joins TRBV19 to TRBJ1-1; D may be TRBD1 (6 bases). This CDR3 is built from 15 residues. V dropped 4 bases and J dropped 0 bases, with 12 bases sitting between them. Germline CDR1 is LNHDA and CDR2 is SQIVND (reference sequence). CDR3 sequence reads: CASSTEDSMNTEAFF. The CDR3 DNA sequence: TGTGCCAGTAGTACAGAGGACAGCATGAACACTGAAGCTTTCTTT.

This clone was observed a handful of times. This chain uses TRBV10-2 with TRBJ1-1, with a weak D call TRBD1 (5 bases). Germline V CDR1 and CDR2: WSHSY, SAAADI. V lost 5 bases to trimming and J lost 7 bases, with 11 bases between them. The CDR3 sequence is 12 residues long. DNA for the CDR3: TGCGCCAGCAGTCGAATGGGGGGTGAAGCTTTCTTT. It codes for CASSRMGGEAFF.

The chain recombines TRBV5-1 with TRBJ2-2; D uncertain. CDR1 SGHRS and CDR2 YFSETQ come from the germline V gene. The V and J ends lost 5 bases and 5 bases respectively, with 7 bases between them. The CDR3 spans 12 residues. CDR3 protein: CASSPFTGELFF. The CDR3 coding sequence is TGCGCCAGCAGTCCTTTTACCGGGGAGCTGTTTTTT. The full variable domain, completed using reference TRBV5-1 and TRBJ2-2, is KAGVTQTPRYLIKTRGQQVTLSCSPISGHRSVSWYQQTPGQGLQFLFEYFSETQRNKGNFPGRFSGRQFSNSRSEMNVSTLELGDSALYLCASSPFTGELFFGEGSRLTVL.

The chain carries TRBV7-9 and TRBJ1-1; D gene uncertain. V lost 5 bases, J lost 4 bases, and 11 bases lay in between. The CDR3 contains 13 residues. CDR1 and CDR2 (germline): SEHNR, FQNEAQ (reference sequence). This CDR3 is CASSLRAFTEAFF. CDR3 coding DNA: TGTGCCAGCAGCCTCCGAGCTTTCACTGAAGCTTTCTTT. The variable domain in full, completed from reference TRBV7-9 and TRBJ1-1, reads DTGVSQNPRHKITKRGQNVTFRCDPISEHNRLYWYRQTLGQGPEFLTYFQNEAQLEKSRLLSDRFSAERPKGSFSTLEIQRTEQGDSAMYLCASSLRAFTEAFFGQGTRLTVV.

CDR3 DNA: TGTGCCAGCAGCCCCCTCCCGGGGAGCACTGAAGCTTTCTTT. This codes for CASSPLPGSTEAFF. The chain recombines TRBV6-5 with TRBJ1-1; no clear D. The CDR3 length is 14 residues. V lost 6 bases and J 4 bases, leaving 15 bases between the germline ends. The germline CDR1 and CDR2 sequences are MNHEY and SVGAGI.

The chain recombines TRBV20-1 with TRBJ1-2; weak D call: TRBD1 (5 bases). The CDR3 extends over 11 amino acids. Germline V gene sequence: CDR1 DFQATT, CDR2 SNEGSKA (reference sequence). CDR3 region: CAKTGNYGYTF. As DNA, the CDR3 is TGCGCTAAAACAGGAAACTATGGCTACACCTTC.

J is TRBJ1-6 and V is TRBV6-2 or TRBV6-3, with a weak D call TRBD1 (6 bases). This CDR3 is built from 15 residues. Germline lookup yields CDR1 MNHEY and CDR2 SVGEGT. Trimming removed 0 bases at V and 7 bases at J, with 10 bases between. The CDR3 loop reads CASSYSIRGNSPLHF. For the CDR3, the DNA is TGTGCCAGCAGTTACTCGATAAGGGGGAATTCACCCCTCCACTTT.

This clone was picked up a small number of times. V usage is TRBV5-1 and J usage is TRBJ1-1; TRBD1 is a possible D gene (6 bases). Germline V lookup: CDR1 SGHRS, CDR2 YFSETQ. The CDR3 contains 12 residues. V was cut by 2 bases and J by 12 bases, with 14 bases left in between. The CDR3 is CASSLSEGGTFF. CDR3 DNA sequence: TGCGCCAGCAGCTTAAGCGAGGGGGGGACTTTCTTT.